One sample yielded the 9 T cell receptor beta chains listed below, sequenced in a study of control samples from healthy donors and cancer patients. Using immunoSEQ multiplex PCR, the repertoire was profiled, and TCRdb retains in-frame clones only, with some absent. This sample has 150,000 to 200,000 clones, with approximately 92% found just once. Sequenced material: blood. These TCRs come from a man aged 25 to 45 in good health.

The gene calls are TRBV2 and TRBJ2-7; D is perhaps TRBD2 (6 bases). This CDR3 comprises 14 residues. V was cut by 6 bases and J by 4 bases, with 16 bases left in between. Germline CDR1 reads SNHLY; CDR2 reads FYNNEI. CDR3 loop: CASRPSATLYEQYF. The CDR3 bases are TGTGCCAGCAGGCCTAGCGCCACACTGTACGAGCAGTACTTC.

This chain joins TRBV6-2 or TRBV6-3 and TRBJ2-3; 9 nucleotides line up with TRBD1. Germline CDR1 is MNHEY and CDR2 is SVGEGT. This CDR3 spans 16 amino acids. Trimming removed 4 bases from V and 2 bases from J; junction bases left unmatched: 7. CDR3 sequence reads: CASSSGQGQFTDTQYF. For the CDR3, the DNA is TGTGCCAGCAGTTCGGGACAGGGACAATTCACAGATACGCAGTATTTT.

The chain couples TRBV5-1 to TRBJ1-4, with D possibly TRBD1 on 6 matching bases. This CDR3 is 15 amino acids long. Trimming cost V 3 bases and J 8 bases, with 17 bases left between them. The germline V gene has CDR1 SGHRS and CDR2 YFSETQ. The CDR3 sequence is CASSYLGGKEEKLFF. The CDR3, as DNA: TGCGCCAGCAGCTACCTGGGGGGCAAAGAGGAAAAACTGTTTTTT.

The rearrangement links TRBV30 to TRBJ2-1; 9 bases align to TRBD2. Germline V CDR1 and CDR2: GTSNPN, SVGIG (reference sequence). CDR3 length: 16 residues. The V gene end was trimmed by 0 bases and the J gene end by 5 bases; junction bases not matched to a gene: 8. The DNA for the CDR3 is TGTGCCTGGAGTGTACGGAGAGCGGGAGGCCACAATGAGCAGTTCTTC. It specifies CAWSVRRAGGHNEQFF.

This sequence joins TRBV19 and TRBJ2-1; 12 positions agree with TRBD1. The CDR3 covers 15 residues. CDR1 LNHDA and CDR2 SQIVND come from the germline V gene (reference sequence). After removal of 4 bases from V and 8 bases from J, the junction contained 6 bases not matched to a gene. The CDR3 reads CASSRDRGRPDEQFF. CDR3 DNA: TGTGCCAGTAGTAGGGACAGGGGGCGTCCGGATGAGCAGTTCTTC.

The chain combines TRBV24-1 with TRBJ1-2; 7 nucleotides match TRBD1. Germline V gene lookup returns CDR1 KGHDR and CDR2 SFDVKD. The CDR3 has 15 amino acids. J gave up 4 bases and V 3 bases, and 7 bases lay outside the gene matches. The CDR3 nucleotides are TGTGCCACCAGTGATCCCCAACAGGGGCCCTATGGCTACACCTTC. Translated: CATSDPQQGPYGYTF.

The chain employs TRBV29-1 and TRBJ2-1; no definite D call. Trimming took 2 bases from V and 8 from J, leaving 16 bases between them. Germline lookup yields CDR1 SQVTM and CDR2 ANQGSEA. There are 14 residues in the CDR3. CDR3 DNA sequence: TGCAGCGTTGAATTGAGAATCCCGGGCGATGAGCAGTTCTTC. It yields the protein CSVELRIPGDEQFF.

The V gene is TRBV2, the J gene TRBJ2-3; D call uncertain. Looked up from germline, CDR1 is SNHLY and CDR2 is FYNNEI. The V and J ends lost 7 bases and 5 bases respectively, with 10 bases between them. CDR3 length equals 12 residues. For the CDR3, the DNA is TGTGCCAGCAATAGGCAAGGAGATACGCAGTATTTT. It is translated as CASNRQGDTQYF.

The V gene is TRBV19, the J gene TRBJ2-7; the D is unclear. V lost 5 bases and J lost 7, with 15 bases in between. This CDR3 has 13 residues. CDR1 and CDR2 (germline): LNHDA, SQIVND (reference sequence). This CDR3 reads CASSPSLLGEQYF. The CDR3 region has the DNA TGTGCCAGTAGTCCATCGCTATTAGGGGAGCAGTACTTC.